A single T cell receptor beta chain is shown here with its context. Its specificity is not known. Deletions cut 0 bases from V and 6 bases from J, with 11 bases between. Germline V gene sequence: CDR1 MGHRA, CDR2 YSYEKL. The CDR3 length is 15 residues. These data originate in a study of T cell responses to AZD1222 COVID-19 vaccine. Whole-study findings and limits: Repertoires in all cases were sampled only once the peak T cell response had passed. The number of AZD1222 recipients seropositive at baseline was only 5 to 7.

TCRdb's copy holds only in-frame clones and misses some; the assay was immunoSEQ multiplex PCR. The sample shows about 160,000 clones, 94% of them seen only once. Here the sequenced sample was peripheral blood, taken on day 0 of AZD1222 vaccination. The rearrangement joins TRBV4-1 to TRBJ1-4, with unresolved D. The clonotype originates from an adult in good health. CDR3 DNA sequence: TGCGCCAGCAGCCAAGATCGGCAGAGAGATGAAAAACTGTTTTTT. Its protein product is CASSQDRQRDEKLFF.